A selection of T cell receptor beta chains follows, all from one sample in a study of Ad26.COV2.S vaccination and SARS-CoV-2 variants. Sequenced by immunoSEQ multiplex PCR; TCRdb stores in-frame clones only, minus some. Here the sample spans approximately 410,000 clones, approximately 90% being singletons. Specimen: peripheral blood, collected in a trial of Ad26.COV2.S vaccine versus placebo. The receptors originated from a person aged 18-60 years who received the Ad26.COV2.S COVID-19 vaccine or a placebo. CDR3s include the opening cysteine and the closing phenylalanine or tryptophan. D genes are given only for firm matches. Not every row has a clone size; where given, it reads once, few, many or a size class.

>TRBJ2-7|TRBD1|.|TRBV6-5
CASTGDRGWYEQYF
TGTGCCAGCACCGGGGACAGGGGGTGGTACGAGCAGTACTTC
>TRBJ1-1|.|.|TRBV6-2/TRBV6-3
CASSISENTEAFF
TGTGCCAGCAGCATCAGTGAGAACACTGAAGCTTTCTTT
>TRBJ2-2|TRBD2|.|TRBV5-4
CASSPPPGGRELFF
TGTGCCAGCAGCCCCCCGCCGGGGGGAAGGGAGCTGTTTTTT
>TRBJ2-7|.|.|TRBV6-5
CVVGGYEQYF
TGTGTCGTCGGGGGCTACGAGCAGTACTTC
>TRBJ2-2|.|.|TRBV10-3
CAITAYGGNTGELFF
TGTGCCATCACGGCGTATGGGGGTAACACCGGGGAGCTGTTTTTT
>TRBJ1-2|TRBD1|.|TRBV10-3
CAIMGGQRNNYGYTF
TGTGCCATCATGGGGGGACAGCGGAATAACTATGGCTACACCTTC
>TRBJ1-6|.|.|TRBV7-9
CASSLAGTGTKSNSPLHF
TGTGCCAGCAGCTTAGCCGGGACCGGGACAAAGTCTAATTCACCCCTCCACTTT
>TRBJ2-1|.|.|TRBV21-1
CASSTQSADRVPENSYNEQFF
TGTGCCAGCAGCACCCAGTCGGCTGACAGGGTTCCCGAAAACTCCTACAATGAGCAGTTCTTC
>TRBJ1-1|.|.|TRBV15
CATSNRTGAFF
TGTGCCACCAGTAACAGAACCGGAGCTTTCTTT
>TRBJ2-7|.|.|TRBV4-3
CASSEQVPYEQYF
TGCGCCAGCAGCGAACAGGTACCATACGAGCAGTACTTC
>TRBJ2-5|.|.|TRBV12-3/TRBV12-4
CASRGQQETQYF
TGTGCCAGCAGGGGGCAGCAAGAGACCCAGTACTTC
>TRBJ2-1|.|.|TRBV5-5
CASSLEAFGASRGQFF
TGTGCCAGCAGCTTGGAAGCGTTTGGGGCATCCCGGGGGCAGTTCTTC
>TRBJ2-1|.|.|TRBV29-1
CSVEVQNEQFF
TGCAGCGTTGAAGTCCAAAATGAGCAGTTCTTC
>TRBJ1-4|.|.|TRBV5-4
CASSLAGVQNEKLFF
TGTGCCAGCAGCTTGGCCGGAGTCCAAAATGAAAAACTGTTTTTT
>TRBJ1-1|.|.|TRBV16
CASSQLLPGPNTEAFF
TGTGCCAGCAGCCAACTTCTTCCAGGGCCAAACACTGAAGCTTTCTTT
>TRBJ2-1|TRBD1|.|TRBV18
CASSLGTGDYNEQFF
TGTGCCAGCTCACTAGGGACAGGGGACTACAATGAGCAGTTCTTC
>TRBJ2-7|.|.|TRBV6-5
CASTGRTYEQYF
TGTGCCAGCACTGGCAGAACCTACGAGCAGTACTTC
>TRBJ2-1|.|.|TRBV24-1
CATSALGASGPNEQFF
TGTGCCACCAGTGCCCTGGGGGCTAGCGGCCCCAATGAGCAGTTCTTC
>TRBJ2-7|TRBD1|.|TRBV9
CASSVSVQGAYEQYF
TGTGCCAGCAGCGTATCCGTACAGGGGGCCTACGAGCAGTACTTC
>TRBJ1-2|.|.|TRBV28
CASIKNSGQGYTF
TGTGCCAGCATCAAAAATTCAGGGCAGGGCTACACCTTC
>TRBJ2-1|TRBD2|.|TRBV5-4
CASSLEAGGRNEQFF
TGTGCCAGCAGCTTGGAAGCGGGGGGCCGCAATGAGCAGTTCTTC
>TRBJ2-1|TRBD1|.|TRBV6-2/TRBV6-3
CASSYSGTGGLGEQFF
TGTGCCAGCAGTTACTCCGGGACAGGGGGCTTAGGTGAGCAGTTCTTC
>TRBJ1-4|.|.|TRBV7-2
CASSPTTGTVFRTLFF
TGTGCCAGCAGCCCAACAACCGGGACCGTTTTCAGGACCCTGTTTTTT
>TRBJ1-5|.|.|TRBV6-2/TRBV6-3
CASSYVGNQPQHF
TGTGCCAGCAGTTACGTGGGAAATCAGCCCCAGCATTTT
>TRBJ2-7|.|.|TRBV27
CASRTSSTSSYEQYF
TGTGCCAGCAGGACTAGTTCCACCAGCTCCTACGAGCAGTACTTC
>TRBJ1-3|.|few|TRBV5-1
CASSLESGGNSGNTIYF
TGCGCCAGCAGTCTTGAGTCCGGGGGAAACTCTGGAAACACCATATATTTT
>TRBJ2-7|TRBD2|.|TRBV6-2/TRBV6-3
CASSLAGAYYEQYF
TGTGCCAGCAGTCTAGCGGGGGCTTACTACGAGCAGTACTTC
>TRBJ2-5|TRBD2|once|TRBV2
CASSESPGLAETQYF
TGTGCCAGCAGCGAAAGTCCGGGACTAGCAGAGACCCAGTACTTC
>TRBJ2-7|.|.|TRBV5-1
CASSLSTGVLYEQYF
TGCGCCAGCAGCTTGAGTACCGGGGTACTCTACGAGCAGTACTTC
>TRBJ2-5|TRBD1|.|TRBV29-1
CSVADRLQETQYF
TGCAGCGTTGCGGACAGGCTCCAAGAGACCCAGTACTTC
>TRBJ2-3|.|.|TRBV18
CASSPGTPEADTQYF
TGTGCCAGCTCACCGGGGACCCCGGAGGCAGATACGCAGTATTTT
>TRBJ1-2|TRBD1|.|TRBV5-6
CASILDRDEANYGYTF
TGTGCCAGCATCCTAGACAGGGACGAGGCTAACTATGGCTACACCTTC
>TRBJ1-3|.|.|TRBV30
CAWSVGSGSGNTIYF
TGTGCCTGGAGTGTGGGCAGCGGCTCTGGAAACACCATATATTTT
>TRBJ2-1|TRBD1|once|TRBV7-2
CASSLGGTGVYNEQFF
TGTGCCAGCAGCTTAGGGGGGACAGGGGTTTACAATGAGCAGTTCTTC
>TRBJ2-7|.|.|TRBV4-1
CASSQEARELNEQYF
TGCGCCAGCAGCCAAGAAGCCAGGGAGTTAAACGAGCAGTACTTC
>TRBJ2-7|TRBD2|.|TRBV2
CASVGSGGSSYEQYF
TGTGCCAGCGTCGGCAGCGGGGGAAGCTCCTACGAGCAGTACTTC
>TRBJ2-1|TRBD2|.|TRBV5-4
CASSLGGGGSHLQAEQFF
TGTGCCAGCAGCTTGGGTGGCGGGGGATCTCACCTACAGGCTGAGCAGTTCTTC